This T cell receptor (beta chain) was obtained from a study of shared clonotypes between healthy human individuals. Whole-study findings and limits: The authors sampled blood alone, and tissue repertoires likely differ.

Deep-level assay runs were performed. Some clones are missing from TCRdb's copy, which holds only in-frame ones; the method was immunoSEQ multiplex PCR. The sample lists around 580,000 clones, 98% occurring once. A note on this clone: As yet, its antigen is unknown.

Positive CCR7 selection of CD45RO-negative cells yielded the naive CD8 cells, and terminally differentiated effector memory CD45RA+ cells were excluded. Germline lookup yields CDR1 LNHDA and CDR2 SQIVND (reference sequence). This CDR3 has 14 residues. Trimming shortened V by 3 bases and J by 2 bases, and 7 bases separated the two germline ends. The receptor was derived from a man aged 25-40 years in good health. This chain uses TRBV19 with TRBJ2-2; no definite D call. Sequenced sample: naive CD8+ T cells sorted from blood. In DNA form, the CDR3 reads TGTGCCAGTAGTATGATGCTAAACACCGGGGAGCTGTTTTTT. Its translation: CASSMMLNTGELFF. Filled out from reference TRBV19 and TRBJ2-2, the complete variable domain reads DGGITQSPKYLFRKEGQNVTLSCEQNLNHDAMYWYRQDPGQGLRLIYYSQIVNDFQKGDIAEGYSVSREKKESFPLTVTSAQKNPTAFYLCASSMMLNTGELFFGEGSRLTVL.